The clone carrying this T cell receptor (beta chain) was observed a few times. Antigen: not known. The authors loaded around 220 ng DNA, around 30,000 T cell genomes, into sorted-subset replicate PCRs. The protocol was immunoSEQ multiplex PCR, while the TCRdb copy is restricted to in-frame clones and leaves out a portion. The sample contains approximately 100,000 clones, 68% of which appear only once. From germline, CDR1 is LNHNV and CDR2 YYDKDF (reference sequence). Deletions cut 5 bases from V and 3 bases from J, with 16 bases between. The CDR3 totals 16 residues. The data were taken from a study of shared clonotypes between healthy human individuals. Study-level points and caveats: Relative to their counterparts shared across all four donors, non-shared clonotypes exhibited diminished generation probabilities.

Everyone who donated was a Caucasian adult who lived in Nashville, Tennessee. The sequence derives from a woman younger than 45 in good health. The sequencing input was memory CD8+ T cells sorted from blood. Subset: CD45RO+ cells pooled with CCR7-negative TemRA cells. The gene calls are TRBV15 and TRBJ2-2, with a possible D match to TRBD2 (6 bases). The CDR3 here is CATSDPSRGDTGELFF. The CDR3 DNA reads TGTGCCACCAGCGACCCCTCCCGCGGGGACACCGGGGAGCTGTTTTTT.